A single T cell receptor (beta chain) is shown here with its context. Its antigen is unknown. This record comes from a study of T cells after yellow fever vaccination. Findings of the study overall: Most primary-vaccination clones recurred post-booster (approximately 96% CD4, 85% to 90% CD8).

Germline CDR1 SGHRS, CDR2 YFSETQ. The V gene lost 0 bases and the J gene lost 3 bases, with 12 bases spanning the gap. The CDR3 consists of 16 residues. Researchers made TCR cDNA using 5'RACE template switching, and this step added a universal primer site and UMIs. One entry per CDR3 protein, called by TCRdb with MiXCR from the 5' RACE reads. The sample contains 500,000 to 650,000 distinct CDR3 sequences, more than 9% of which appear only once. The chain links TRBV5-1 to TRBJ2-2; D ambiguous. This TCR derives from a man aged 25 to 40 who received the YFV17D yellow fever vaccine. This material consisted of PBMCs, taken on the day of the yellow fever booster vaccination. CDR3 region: CASSLASYYDTGELFF. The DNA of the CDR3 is TGCGCCAGCAGCTTGGCATCGTACTATGACACCGGGGAGCTGTTTTTT.